The 30 T cell receptor beta chains listed next were all sequenced from one sample in a study of cytomegalovirus exposure and HLA in healthy donors. PCR employed 60 Vbeta and 13 Jbeta primers. Sequenced by immunoSEQ multiplex PCR; TCRdb stores in-frame clones only, minus some. Of 65,000 to 85,000 clones in the sample, approximately 90% were seen once. The sample consisted of PBMCs. The receptors originated from a woman in her twenties or thirties in good health and CMV-seronegative.

The chain carries TRBV29-1 and TRBJ2-4; 8 bases align to TRBD2. The length of the CDR3 is 12 residues. Germline V gene data show CDR1 as SQVTM and CDR2 as ANQGSEA. The ends lost 5 bases at V and 8 bases at J; junction bases unmatched: 5. CDR3: CSVPGGWDIQYF. CDR3 nucleotides: TGCAGCGTTCCGGGAGGGTGGGACATTCAGTACTTC.

DNA for the CDR3: TGTGCCAGTACCAAGGCGGGGCATGGGGGGTGGAATACTGAAGCTTTCTTT. As protein: CASTKAGHGGWNTEAFF. The chain employs TRBV19 and TRBJ1-1; maybe TRBD1 (5 bases). This CDR3 is built from 17 residues. Germline loops: CDR1 LNHDA, CDR2 SQIVND (reference sequence). V was cut by 7 bases and J by 5 bases, with 26 bases left in between.

This chain joins TRBV27 and TRBJ2-7; TRBD1 matches at 7 bases. The CDR3 runs to 14 residues. CDR1 and CDR2 (germline): MNHEY, SMNVEV (reference sequence). J lost 0 bases, V lost 6 bases, and 5 bases had no gene match. The CDR3 sequence: CASSRTGLSYEQYF. The DNA of the CDR3 is TGTGCCAGCAGCCGGACAGGTCTCTCCTACGAGCAGTACTTC.

This chain joins TRBV29-1 and TRBJ2-7, with D possibly TRBD1 on 6 matching bases. In germline, CDR1 is SQVTM, CDR2 ANQGSEA. The CDR3 contains 13 residues. V lost 6 bases to trimming and J lost 1 base, with 13 bases between them. In DNA form, the CDR3 reads TGCAGCGTAAGGGACATTTGGTCCTACGAGCAGTACTTC. Translating gives CSVRDIWSYEQYF.

The genes are TRBV6-5 and TRBJ2-3; 7 positions agree with TRBD2. The ends lost 0 bases at V and 8 bases at J; junction bases unmatched: 8. CDR3 length: 15 residues. CDR1 is MNHEY, CDR2 SVGAGI, per germline. CDR3 region: CASSYSSASGITQYF. The CDR3 bases are TGTGCCAGCAGTTACTCTTCGGCTAGCGGTATTACGCAGTATTTT.

This chain links TRBV30 with TRBJ1-2; D gene unclear. V lost 1 base, J lost 0 bases, and 12 bases lay in between. The germline gives CDR1 GTSNPN, CDR2 SVGIG (reference sequence). This CDR3 contains 15 residues. CDR3 sequence: CAWSESGLANYGYTF. Written as DNA, the CDR3 is TGTGCCTGGAGTGAGAGCGGCTTAGCTAACTATGGCTACACCTTC. Filled out from reference TRBV30 and TRBJ1-2, the complete variable domain reads SQTIHQWPATLVQPVGSPLSLECTVEGTSNPNLYWYRQAAGRGLQLLFYSVGIGQISSEVPQNLSASRPQDRQFILSSKKLLLSDSGFYLCAWSESGLANYGYTFGSGTRLTVV.

The sample holds a few counts of this clone. The V gene is TRBV19, the J gene TRBJ2-1; 7 bases fit TRBD2. There are 17 residues in the CDR3. The V segment lost 6 bases and the J segment 0 bases; nucleotides outside the gene matches: 11. Germline lookup yields CDR1 LNHDA and CDR2 SQIVND (reference sequence). CDR3 nucleotide sequence: TGTGCCAGTAGACATCTTAGCGGGCCGAACTCCTACAATGAGCAGTTCTTC. Amino acid sequence: CASRHLSGPNSYNEQFF.

The chain couples TRBV14 to TRBJ2-7, with 9 bases matching TRBD1. The CDR3 runs 14 residues. Germline V gene sequence: CDR1 SGHDN, CDR2 FVKESK. Trimming took 4 bases from V and 4 from J; bases not matched to a gene: 5. CDR3: CASSRRDRDYEQYF. Written as DNA, the CDR3 is TGTGCCAGCAGCCGACGGGACAGGGATTACGAGCAGTACTTC.

The chain recombines TRBV7-8 with TRBJ2-7; D possibly corresponds to TRBD1 (6 bases). The CDR3 length is 13 residues. The V end lost 3 bases, the J end lost 6 bases, and 12 bases lay between the germline ends. CDR1 and CDR2 from the germline V gene are SGHVS and FQNEAQ. This CDR3 is CASSFIIQGEQYF. The CDR3, as DNA: TGTGCCAGCAGCTTTATTATACAGGGCGAGCAGTACTTC.

This chain joins TRBV7-6 and TRBJ2-5; 8 bases match TRBD2. The J call may be mistaken, given a closer DNA end match to TRBJ2-7. There are 16 residues in the CDR3. In germline, CDR1 is SGHVS, CDR2 FNYEAQ. The CDR3 nucleotides are TGTGCCAGCAGCAAACTTAGCGGGGCTGGGGCGGTCGAGCAGTACTTC. Translated, it gives CASSKLSGAGAVEQYF.

The V gene is TRBV5-8, the J gene TRBJ1-5; D is undetermined. Trimming left V 1 base short and J 5 bases short, with 7 bases between. Germline CDR1 is SGHTS and CDR2 is YDEGEE. The CDR3 is made up of 13 amino acids. The DNA of the CDR3 is TGTGCCAGCAGCTTGTACCGGTATCAGCCCCAGCATTTT. Its protein product is CASSLYRYQPQHF.

The CDR3 is CASSLNTGELFF. Written as DNA, the CDR3 is TGTGCCAGCAGCCTGAACACCGGGGAGCTGTTTTTT. The chain recombines TRBV7-3 with TRBJ2-2; no definite D call. Trimming left V 5 bases short and J 1 base short, with 2 bases between. This CDR3 is built from 12 residues. Germline V gives CDR1 SGHTA, CDR2 FQGTGA.

This rearrangement joins TRBV5-1 to TRBJ2-7; tentative D call: TRBD2 (6 bases). Per the germline V gene, CDR1 is SGHRS and CDR2 is YFSETQ. Trimming removed 3 bases at V and 3 bases at J, with 10 bases between. This CDR3 has 13 residues. The CDR3 DNA reads TGCGCCAGCAGCTCGACCGGGGGCTACGAGCAGTACTTC. It yields the protein CASSSTGGYEQYF.

The chain is built from TRBV4-1 and TRBJ1-1; 8 nucleotides align to TRBD1. Trimming took 1 base from V and 2 from J; bases not matched to a gene: 3. The CDR3 covers 15 residues. Germline loops: CDR1 MGHRA, CDR2 YSYEKL. CDR3 residues: CASSQGDRRNTEAFF. In DNA form, the CDR3 reads TGCGCCAGCAGCCAAGGGGACAGGAGAAACACTGAAGCTTTCTTT.

The rearrangement uses TRBV6-6 and TRBJ2-7; TRBD2 matches 12 bases. Germline V lookup: CDR1 MNHNY, CDR2 SVGAGI (reference sequence). With 6 bases clipped from V and 5 bases from J, the junction kept 8 bases outside the gene matches. The CDR3 consists of 15 residues. Here the CDR3 DNA reads TGTGCCAGCAGCCGACTAGCGGGAGATCCCCACGAGCAGTACTTC. It codes for CASSRLAGDPHEQYF.

This chain's CDR3 is CASSVAGAYGYTF. The CDR3 nucleotides are TGTGCCAGCAGCGTAGCAGGGGCCTATGGCTACACCTTC. The chain uses TRBV9 and TRBJ1-2; D is possibly TRBD1 (6 bases). V dropped 0 bases and J dropped 4 bases, with 7 bases sitting between them. Germline lookup yields CDR1 SGDLS and CDR2 YYNGEE. CDR3 length: 13 residues.

The CDR3 spells CASMGHFSNQPQHF. CDR3 DNA: TGTGCCAGTATGGGCCATTTTAGCAATCAGCCCCAGCATTTT. This chain uses TRBV19 with TRBJ1-5; D is uncertain. The CDR3 covers 14 residues. The germline V gene encodes CDR1 LNHDA and CDR2 SQIVND (reference sequence). The V end was cut by 7 bases, the J end by 0 bases, with 10 bases between.

The V and J genes are TRBV7-2 and TRBJ2-1; D is unresolved. Trimming took off 2 bases at V and 0 bases at J, with 8 bases between the two ends. In germline, CDR1 is SGHTA, CDR2 FQGNSA. The CDR3 has 15 amino acids. The CDR3 is CASSLNYVSYNEQFF. The CDR3 bases are TGTGCCAGCAGCTTAAACTACGTCTCCTACAATGAGCAGTTCTTC.

This clone was picked up a small number of times. The chain links TRBV4-3 to TRBJ1-1; 12 bases are shared with TRBD1. With V trimmed by 3 bases and J by 6 bases, 5 bases remained unmatched. The CDR3 loop spans 15 amino acids. In germline, CDR1 is LGHNA, CDR2 YSLEER. CDR3 loop: CASSHVGQGASEAFF. The CDR3 DNA reads TGCGCCAGCAGCCACGTGGGACAGGGGGCCTCTGAAGCTTTCTTT.

In the case of this clone: At one end, the junction sequence differs from germline, possibly due to a read error. The chain combines TRBV27 with TRBJ2-7, with a possible D match to TRBD2 (6 bases). CDR3 length: 11 amino acids. The germline V gene has CDR1 MNHEY and CDR2 SMNVEV (reference sequence). CDR3 amino acids: CASRDSSEQYF. The CDR3 DNA follows: TGTGCCAGCCGGGACTCCTCCGAGCAGTACTTC.

The genes are TRBV29-1 and TRBJ2-2; 10 bases are a match to TRBD2. This CDR3 contains 13 residues. The germline V gene encodes CDR1 SQVTM and CDR2 ANQGSEA. J gave up 5 bases and V 6 bases, and 3 bases lay outside the gene matches. In nucleotides, the CDR3 is TGCAGCGTCACGACTAGCGGGACCGGGGAGCTGTTTTTT. It is translated as CSVTTSGTGELFF.

V and J are TRBV10-3 and TRBJ1-6; 10 nucleotides match TRBD1. Germline CDR1 and CDR2: ENHRY and SYGVKD. CDR3 length: 12 amino acids. Trimming cost V 10 bases and J 8 bases; bases outside gene matches: 2. The CDR3 loop is CATGTGDSPLHF. CDR3 nucleotide sequence: TGTGCCACAGGGACAGGGGATTCACCCCTCCACTTT.

The genes are TRBV5-3 and TRBJ2-7; the D gene is possibly TRBD2 (6 bases). TRBV5-3 is treated as an ORF (open reading frame) with a function not yet certain. The V end was cut by 0 bases, the J end by 3 bases, with 13 bases between. The length of the CDR3 is 15 residues. The CDR3 sequence: CARSLAGGENYEQYF. The CDR3 coding sequence is TGTGCCAGAAGCTTGGCCGGGGGAGAAAACTACGAGCAGTACTTC.

V is TRBV29-1 and J is TRBJ2-1; TRBD2 agrees at 8 bases. The CDR3 is 14 residues long. From germline, CDR1 is SQVTM and CDR2 ANQGSEA. Trimming took 1 base from V and 5 from J; bases not matched to a gene: 4. The CDR3 DNA reads TGCAGCGTTGAAGGGCTAGCGGGCAACAATGAGCAGTTCTTC. As protein: CSVEGLAGNNEQFF.

This clone was seen more than once but under ten times. This chain connects TRBV7-6 to TRBJ2-1, with 7 bases that match TRBD2. This CDR3 has 15 residues. J was trimmed by 8 bases and V by 0 bases; bases with no gene match: 7. Germline V CDR1 and CDR2: SGHVS, FNYEAQ. The CDR3 DNA reads as TGTGCCAGCAGCTTAGCTCCTAGCGGAAGAGATGAGCAGTTCTTC. This gives the protein CASSLAPSGRDEQFF.

The J gene is TRBJ2-1, the V gene TRBV2; 9 bases fit TRBD2. Germline V gene data show CDR1 as SNHLY and CDR2 as FYNNEI. The CDR3 covers 14 residues. J lost 9 bases, V lost 4 bases, and 7 bases had no gene match. The CDR3 region is CASSGGTREGEQFF. CDR3 sequence (DNA): TGTGCCAGCAGTGGAGGTACGCGGGAGGGTGAGCAGTTCTTC.

The V gene is TRBV7-9, the J gene TRBJ1-1; D gene uncertain. The germline V gene encodes CDR1 SEHNR and CDR2 FQNEAQ (reference sequence). CDR3 length equals 11 residues. Trimming removed 3 bases at V and 7 bases at J, with 6 bases between. CDR3 sequence: CASSLGFEAFF. CDR3 bases: TGTGCCAGCAGCTTGGGCTTTGAAGCTTTCTTT.

J is TRBJ1-4 and V is TRBV6-5, with 9 bases aligning to TRBD1. This CDR3 is 16 amino acids long. J lost 8 bases, V lost 2 bases, and 9 bases had no gene match. Germline V gene sequence: CDR1 MNHEY, CDR2 SVGAGI. The CDR3 DNA reads as TGTGCCAGCAGTTACAGAGCGGGACAGGGTATGGAAAAACTGTTTTTT. It translates to CASSYRAGQGMEKLFF.

A single count supports this clone. This chain connects TRBV10-2 to TRBJ2-1; 9 nucleotides match TRBD2. The germline CDR1 and CDR2 sequences are WSHSY and SAAADI. CDR3 length: 16 amino acids. V trimming: 0 bases; J trimming: 4 bases; junction bases outside the gene matches: 4. The CDR3 DNA follows: TGCGCCAGCAGTGAGTCGACTAGCGGAAAATACAATGAGCAGTTCTTC. Protein sequence: CASSESTSGKYNEQFF.

In its sample, this clone was seen a few times. The genes are TRBV19 and TRBJ1-1, with D perhaps matching TRBD1 (6 bases). V was pared by 6 bases and J by 3 bases, with 14 bases between. Germline V gene lookup returns CDR1 LNHDA and CDR2 SQIVND (reference sequence). The CDR3 runs to 14 residues. The CDR3 DNA reads TGTGCCAGTAGGAATCCAACAGGGTACACTGAAGCTTTCTTT. Its translation is CASRNPTGYTEAFF.